Listed here is a single T cell receptor beta chain. Its specificity is not known. This record belongs to a study of T cell responses to AZD1222 COVID-19 vaccine. TCRdb's copy holds only in-frame clones and misses some; the assay was immunoSEQ multiplex PCR. The table has roughly 100,000 clones, roughly nine tenths seen once. Findings and limits, study-wide: Recipients of two AZD1222 doses showed rising Spike-specific TCR breadth and depth. Most donors were white British and more were female, and clonal diversity was possibly underestimated.

V was clipped by 6 bases and J by 0 bases, with 12 bases between them. From germline, CDR1 is MNHEY and CDR2 SMNVEV (reference sequence). The CDR3 is 15 amino acids. The origin of this receptor is an adult who received the AZD1222 COVID-19 vaccine. This chain uses TRBV27 with TRBJ2-1; tentative D call: TRBD1 (5 bases). The sample here was peripheral blood, taken 28 days after the second AZD1222 dose. CDR3 DNA sequence: TGTGCCAGCAGCTCCAGACAGAGCTCCTACAATGAGCAGTTCTTC. Its protein is CASSSRQSSYNEQFF.